Presented here are 12 T cell receptor beta chains from one specimen sequenced in a study of Graves' ophthalmopathy and Graves' hyperthyroidism. Researchers took RNA transcripts and amplified TCR beta CDR3 regions from them. Investigators did first-round RT-PCR with HTBI primers, then second-round multiplex PCR. Each CDR3 protein is one row after TCRdb ran MiXCR on the multiplex PCR reads. The sample lists some 750,000 distinct CDR3 sequences; 40% were seen once. The sequenced material came from peripheral blood. These receptor sequences come from an adult man with Graves' ophthalmopathy.

At least ten counts were recorded for this clonotype. The rearrangement joins TRBV19 to TRBJ1-1, with 11 nucleotides matching TRBD1. The V gene's germline CDR1 is LNHDA and CDR2 SQIVND (reference sequence). V lost 6 bases, J lost 4 bases, and 4 bases stayed unmatched. The length of the CDR3 is 14 residues. The CDR3 sequence is CASRWDRGGTEAFF. CDR3 coding DNA: TGTGCCAGTAGATGGGACAGGGGGGGCACTGAAGCTTTCTTT.

This clonotype turned up a few times. The chain has TRBV6-5 and TRBJ1-2; no reliable D call. Germline loops: CDR1 MNHEY, CDR2 SVGAGI. Trimming took off 2 bases at V and 1 base at J, with 8 bases between the two ends. CDR3 size: 14 residues. The CDR3 loop is CASSYAGVNYGYTF. The CDR3 coding sequence is TGTGCCAGCAGTTACGCAGGCGTTAACTATGGCTACACCTTC.

This chain links TRBV2 with TRBJ2-5; no definite D call. The germline gives CDR1 SNHLY, CDR2 FYNNEI. Trimming left V 6 bases short and J 5 bases short, with 16 bases between. The CDR3 consists of 14 residues. For the CDR3, the DNA is TGTGCCAGCAGATATAAGGGTTTATTGGAGACCCAGTACTTC. Its protein is CASRYKGLLETQYF. The whole variable domain, filled in from reference TRBV2 and TRBJ2-5, reads EPEVTQTPSHQVTQMGQEVILRCVPISNHLYFYWYRQILGQKVEFLVSFYNNEISEKSEIFDDQFSVERPDGSNFTLKIRSTKLEDSAMYFCASRYKGLLETQYFGPGTRLLVL.

Worth noting for this clonotype: An end of the junction differs from the germline gene, which may be a read error. This chain uses TRBV10-3 with TRBJ1-6, with D perhaps matching TRBD1 (5 bases). Per the germline V gene, CDR1 is ENHRY and CDR2 is SYGVKD. CDR3 size: 14 residues. The CDR3 bases are TGTGCCAGCAGTTACAACGGAGGGGCTTCACCCCTCCACTTT. Translation gives CASSYNGGASPLHF.

Many counts were recorded for this clonotype. The V gene is TRBV11-2, the J gene TRBJ1-1; 7 bases fit TRBD1. V dropped 5 bases and J dropped 11; count of bases not matched to a gene: 11. Germline V gene lookup returns CDR1 SGHAT and CDR2 FQNNGV. CDR3 length: 13 amino acids. CDR3 loop: CASSLELRGDAFF. The CDR3, as DNA: TGTGCCAGCAGCCTGGAGCTCAGGGGGGACGCTTTCTTT.

CDR3 sequence: CASRWTSGSANTGELFF. CDR3 DNA: TGCGCCAGCAGGTGGACTAGCGGGAGCGCGAACACCGGGGAGCTGTTTTTT. V is TRBV10-2 and J is TRBJ2-2, with 13 bases aligning to TRBD2. Germline V CDR1 and CDR2: WSHSY, SAAADI. V was pared by 6 bases and J by 0 bases, with 4 bases of the junction left unmatched. The CDR3 is made up of 17 amino acids.

On this clonotype: Just one base apart from a much larger clone, this may be a read error. The chain joins TRBV14 to TRBJ1-2, with D possibly matching TRBD1 (5 bases). Germline CDR1 and CDR2: SGHDN and FVKESK. The CDR3 spans 13 residues. The CDR3 reads CASSPGQSYRYAF. The CDR3 DNA follows: TGTGCCAGCAGCCCTGGACAATCCTATCGCTACGCCTTC.

This clonotype was seen more than once but under ten times. The V gene is TRBV20-1, the J gene TRBJ1-6; 9 nucleotides agree with TRBD1. This CDR3 is built from 16 residues. CDR1 is DFQATT and CDR2 is SNEGSKA in the germline V gene (reference sequence). The V segment lost 0 bases and the J segment 5 bases; nucleotides outside the gene matches: 5. CDR3 residues: CSARDRRTGDNSPLHF. For the CDR3, the DNA is TGCAGTGCTAGAGATCGGAGGACAGGGGATAATTCACCCCTCCACTTT.

This clonotype came up many times. The chain has TRBV10-3 and TRBJ2-2; no clear D gene. Trimming took off 6 bases at V and 6 bases at J, with 8 bases between the two ends. CDR3 length equals 12 residues. Germline loops: CDR1 ENHRY, CDR2 SYGVKD. The CDR3 here is CAIRPQPGELFF. The DNA for the CDR3 is TGTGCCATCAGACCCCAGCCCGGGGAGCTGTTTTTT.

This clonotype appeared a few times. The chain is built from TRBV5-1 and TRBJ2-5, with 8 bases identical to TRBD1. There are 15 residues in the CDR3. V trimming: 7 bases; J trimming: 5 bases; junction bases outside the gene matches: 13. Germline CDR1 is SGHRS and CDR2 is YFSETQ. The DNA of the CDR3 is TGCGCCAGCTTGATGAGGGGAGACAGGGGTGAGACCCAGTACTTC. This sequence encodes CASLMRGDRGETQYF.

The rearrangement joins TRBV10-3 to TRBJ1-2; TRBD1 is a possible D gene (5 bases). The CDR3 contains 13 residues. Trimming removed 2 bases at V and 7 bases at J, with 11 bases between. Looked up from germline, CDR1 is ENHRY and CDR2 is SYGVKD. The CDR3 bases are TGTGCCATCAGTGAGCGAGGGGCCGGTGGCTACACCTTC. Translation: CAISERGAGGYTF.

This clonotype was found many times. CDR3 in DNA: TGTGCCAGCTCCGGGACAGGGGACGAGCAGTACTTC. Its translation is CASSGTGDEQYF. The chain employs TRBV2 and TRBJ2-7, with 10 positions matching TRBD1. In germline, CDR1 is SNHLY, CDR2 FYNNEI. J gave up 5 bases and V 8 bases, and 3 bases lay outside the gene matches. CDR3 length: 12 amino acids.